A selection of T cell receptor beta chains follows, all from one sample in a study of OX40 agonist ivuxolimab in advanced cancers. Produced via immunoSEQ multiplex PCR; TCRdb's table is partial and in-frame only. Here the sample spans fewer than 90,000 clones, roughly 84% being singletons. Material: CD4+ or CD8+ T cells sorted from blood, obtained in a trial of the OX40 agonist ivuxolimab. Receptors originate from an adult with an advanced solid tumor such as melanoma, head and neck, liver or kidney cancer. Both conserved end residues are part of each CDR3. A D gene is named only where the DNA matches it firmly. Size values are once, few and many counts, or a class for expanded clones, and some rows have none.

j_call,clone_size,v_call,d_call,cdr3_aa,cdr3_nt
TRBJ1-3,.,TRBV6-9,.,CASSYGGQTNTIYF,TGTGCCAGCAGTTATGGTGGACAGACAAACACCATATATTTT
TRBJ1-5,.,TRBV5-3,.,CARSFGTPKAGNQPQHF,TGTGCCAGAAGCTTCGGGACACCCAAAGCGGGCAATCAGCCCCAGCATTTT
TRBJ2-5,.,TRBV18,TRBD1,CASSPGQGMETQYF,TGTGCCAGCTCACCGGGACAGGGGATGGAGACCCAGTACTTC
TRBJ1-2,.,TRBV5-1,.,CASSLEGGTYGYTF,TGCGCCAGCAGCTTGGAGGGGGGGACCTATGGCTACACCTTC
TRBJ2-5,.,TRBV5-4,TRBD2,CASSLGGRAQETQYF,TGTGCCAGCAGCTTGGGCGGGAGGGCCCAAGAGACCCAGTACTTC
TRBJ2-2,.,TRBV23-1,TRBD1,CASCRDRGNTGELFF,TGCGCCAGCTGCCGGGACAGGGGGAACACCGGGGAGCTGTTTTTT
TRBJ2-7,.,TRBV13,.,CASSLSPVGEQYF,TGTGCCAGCAGCTTATCCCCGGTAGGGGAGCAGTACTTC
TRBJ2-3,.,TRBV7-9,.,CASSYYADTQYF,TGTGCCAGCAGCTATTATGCAGATACGCAGTATTTT
TRBJ2-7,.,TRBV13,TRBD2,CASSTRTSGTYEQYF,TGTGCCAGCAGCACCCGGACTAGCGGTACCTACGAGCAGTACTTC
TRBJ1-4,.,TRBV19,.,CASSLRDAEKFF,TGTGCCAGTAGTCTCCGGGACGCCGAGAAGTTTTTT
TRBJ2-7,.,TRBV28,TRBD2,CASSLLAGSNEQYF,TGTGCCAGCAGTTTACTAGCGGGAAGCAACGAGCAGTACTTC
TRBJ1-1,.,TRBV29-1,TRBD1,CSVEGAGGARTEAFF,TGCAGCGTTGAAGGTGCAGGGGGCGCGCGGACTGAAGCTTTCTTT
TRBJ2-3,.,TRBV6-6,TRBD2,CASSSGSGDTQYF,TGTGCCAGCAGTAGCGGGAGTGGAGATACGCAGTATTTT
TRBJ2-1,.,TRBV5-1,.,CASSLASVSHEQFF,TGCGCCAGCAGCTTGGCCTCAGTTTCTCATGAGCAGTTCTTC
TRBJ1-5,.,TRBV19,.,CASSIGQWVGQPQHF,TGTGCCAGTAGTATTGGACAGTGGGTCGGTCAGCCCCAGCATTTT
TRBJ1-5,once,TRBV7-2,.,CASSLELYSNQPQHF,TGTGCCAGCAGCTTAGAGTTGTATAGCAATCAGCCCCAGCATTTT
TRBJ1-5,.,TRBV19,.,CASSISVSNQPQHF,TGTGCCAGTAGTATTAGCGTCTCCAATCAGCCCCAGCATTTT
TRBJ2-7,.,TRBV5-4,.,CASSPPGQRSSYEQYF,TGTGCCAGCAGCCCGCCGGGGCAGAGGAGCTCCTACGAGCAGTACTTC
TRBJ2-3,.,TRBV2,.,CASRRTRGYTDTQYF,TGTGCCAGCAGGCGAACTAGGGGCTACACAGATACGCAGTATTTT
TRBJ2-3,few,TRBV27,.,CASSLWGTDTQYF,TGTGCCAGCAGTTTATGGGGCACAGATACGCAGTATTTT
TRBJ2-2,.,TRBV6-6,TRBD1,CASSTGGKTGELFF,TGTGCCAGCTCGACAGGGGGAAAGACCGGGGAGCTGTTTTTT
TRBJ1-1,.,TRBV7-3,.,CASSIWARARTEAFF,TGTGCCAGCAGCATCTGGGCCAGGGCTCGCACTGAAGCTTTCTTT
TRBJ2-2,once,TRBV18,TRBD2,CASSPPTSGSYTGELFF,TGTGCCAGCTCACCACCGACTAGCGGGAGTTACACCGGGGAGCTGTTTTTT
TRBJ2-5,few,TRBV4-3,.,CASSQEGGPGETQYF,TGCGCCAGCAGCCAAGAGGGGGGACCCGGGGAGACCCAGTACTTC
TRBJ2-7,.,TRBV28,.,CASSLSGGNSYEQYF,TGTGCCAGCAGTTTATCCGGCGGGAACTCCTACGAGCAGTACTTC
TRBJ2-7,once,TRBV10-3,.,CASSRDSAYEQYF,TGTGCCTCCTCCCGGGACTCCGCCTACGAGCAGTACTTC
TRBJ1-1,once,TRBV29-1,TRBD1,CSVALTGGSTEAFF,TGCAGCGTTGCCCTTACAGGGGGAAGCACTGAAGCTTTCTTT
TRBJ1-2,.,TRBV7-2,TRBD1,CASSVGQGGWGYTF,TGTGCCAGCAGCGTGGGACAGGGAGGCTGGGGCTACACCTTC
TRBJ2-5,.,TRBV7-8,TRBD2,CASSPPLASGREETQYF,TGTGCCAGCAGCCCCCCCTTGGCTAGCGGGAGGGAGGAGACCCAGTACTTC
TRBJ1-1,.,TRBV25-1,.,CASTARGGGTEAFF,TGTGCCAGCACTGCGAGGGGAGGGGGGACTGAAGCTTTCTTT
TRBJ1-1,.,TRBV18,.,CASSRAQNTEAFF,TGTGCCAGCTCACGGGCACAGAACACTGAAGCTTTCTTT
TRBJ2-3,.,TRBV5-1,TRBD2,CASSRLAGTDTQYF,TGCGCCAGCTCAAGGCTAGCGGGCACAGATACGCAGTATTTT
TRBJ2-7,.,TRBV9,.,CASSVDPGVYEQYF,TGTGCCAGCAGCGTAGACCCGGGTGTCTACGAGCAGTACTTC
TRBJ2-1,.,TRBV18,TRBD2,CASSPTSGAYNEQFF,TGTGCCAGCTCACCCACTAGCGGGGCTTACAATGAGCAGTTCTTC
TRBJ2-4,.,TRBV28,.,CASSSGGSRAKNIQYF,TGTGCCAGCAGCTCTGGGGGGTCCCGGGCCAAAAACATTCAGTACTTC
TRBJ2-7,.,TRBV4-2,TRBD1,CASSQVGTVLTYEQYF,TGTGCCAGCAGCCAAGTCGGGACAGTCCTCACCTACGAGCAGTACTTC
TRBJ1-2,.,TRBV29-1,TRBD1,CSVVGQERANYGYTF,TGCAGCGTTGTCGGACAGGAGAGAGCTAACTATGGCTACACCTTC
TRBJ2-7,.,TRBV19,.,CASSMGHLPYEQYF,TGTGCCAGTAGTATGGGGCACCTACCCTACGAGCAGTACTTC
TRBJ1-2,.,TRBV5-1,.,CASSSAVGGYTF,TGCGCCAGCAGCTCGGCCGTTGGGGGCTACACCTTC
TRBJ2-2,.,TRBV5-1,TRBD2,CASSTGLAGKGTGELFF,TGCGCCAGCAGCACGGGACTAGCGGGAAAGGGCACCGGGGAGCTGTTTTTT
TRBJ2-3,.,TRBV28,TRBD2,CASRPGTRLRADTQYF,TGTGCCAGCAGGCCCGGGACTAGGCTGAGGGCAGATACGCAGTATTTT
TRBJ2-3,.,TRBV19,.,CASSIDLGTSRTDTQYF,TGTGCCAGTAGTATAGATCTCGGCACCTCTCGCACAGATACGCAGTATTTT
TRBJ2-5,.,TRBV11-2,.,CASSPQVGKETQYF,TGTGCCAGCAGCCCCCAGGTGGGGAAAGAGACCCAGTACTTC
TRBJ1-2,.,TRBV6-5,TRBD1,CASRKQGSGYTF,TGTGCCAGCCGTAAACAGGGGTCTGGCTACACCTTC
TRBJ2-2,.,TRBV5-1,.,CASSFKQSNTGELFF,TGCGCCAGCAGCTTCAAGCAGTCGAACACCGGGGAGCTGTTTTTT
TRBJ2-5,.,TRBV5-1,TRBD1,CASSLERQGETQYF,TGCGCCAGCAGCTTAGAAAGACAGGGGGAGACCCAGTACTTC
TRBJ2-7,once,TRBV29-1,TRBD2,CSVQGLAGRQNYEQYF,TGCAGCGTTCAAGGACTAGCGGGGAGACAGAACTACGAGCAGTACTTC
TRBJ2-4,.,TRBV4-1,.,CASSQVTRGSSAKNIQYF,TGCGCCAGCAGCCAAGTCACGAGGGGGTCGTCAGCCAAAAACATTCAGTACTTC
TRBJ2-1,.,TRBV11-1,TRBD2,CASSPRTSGRGNEQFF,TGTGCCAGCAGCCCCCGGACTAGCGGGAGGGGCAATGAGCAGTTCTTC
TRBJ2-3,.,TRBV5-6,.,CASSLMLTRWTDTQYF,TGTGCCAGCAGCTTGATGCTCACTCGGTGGACAGATACGCAGTATTTT
TRBJ2-2,.,TRBV7-2,TRBD2,CASSKTGTSGRIFAGELFF,TGTGCCAGCAGCAAAACCGGGACTAGCGGGAGAATCTTCGCCGGGGAGCTGTTTTTT
TRBJ2-4,few,TRBV19,TRBD1,CASSLSGTGNNIQYF,TGTGCCAGTAGTTTATCCGGGACAGGGAATAACATTCAGTACTTC
TRBJ2-3,.,TRBV15,.,CATSRDIVAPQYF,TGTGCCACCAGCAGAGATATAGTGGCTCCGCAGTATTTT
TRBJ1-2,.,TRBV27,.,CASSLNPIYGYTF,TGTGCCAGCAGTTTAAATCCCATCTATGGCTACACCTTC
TRBJ2-4,.,TRBV14,TRBD2,CASSRRAGGVDIQYF,TGTGCCAGCAGCCGGCGAGCGGGAGGGGTTGACATTCAGTACTTC